A selection of T cell receptor beta chains follows, all from one sample in a study of Graves' ophthalmopathy and Graves' hyperthyroidism. One entry per CDR3 protein, called by TCRdb with MiXCR from the multiplex PCR reads. The sample carries approximately 640,000 distinct CDR3 sequences, just over 40% recorded once. Sample: peripheral blood. These receptors all stem from an adult man with Graves' ophthalmopathy. The CDR3 runs from the conserved cysteine through the conserved F or W. The D gene is left open where the match is weak. Expanded clones get a size class; other rows say once, few or many, or leave the size out.

TRBJ2-7	many	TRBV5-1	TRBD1	TGCGCCAGCAGCTCTGATGGACAGGGCCTCGAACAGTACTTC	CASSSDGQGLEQYF
TRBJ2-2	many	TRBV25-1	-	TGTGCCAGCAGTGAATTCCCGGGCGGGAACACCGGGGAGCTGTTTTTT	CASSEFPGGNTGELFF
TRBJ2-2	once	TRBV11-3	TRBD2	TGTGCCAGCAGCCCCCAAGCAGGACTAGACAATGGGGAGCTGTTTTTT	CASSPQAGLDNGELFF
TRBJ2-2	-	TRBV25-1	-	TGTGCCACCGCGTCTGGGCCCCACGGGGAGCTGTTTTTT	CATASGPHGELFF
TRBJ1-2	-	TRBV10-3	-	TGTGCCATCAGTGAGGAAGGGGGAGGCTATGGCTACACCTTC	CAISEEGGGYGYTF
TRBJ2-7	-	TRBV7-2	-	TGTGCCAGCTCACCACGGAACAGGGAGAGATGGGGCTCCTACGAGCAGTACTTC	CASSPRNRERWGSYEQYF
TRBJ2-2	few	TRBV19	-	TGTGCCTGGAGTGTCGGTACCGGGGAGCTGTTTTTT	CAWSVGTGELFF
TRBJ2-5	many	TRBV7-8	TRBD1	TGTGCCAGCAGCTCCCTAGGGGACAGGGAGACCCAGTACTTC	CASSSLGDRETQYF
TRBJ1-1	few	TRBV12-5	-	TGTGCTAGTGGTTTGGGTCAGAAGAACACTGAAGCTTTCTTT	CASGLGQKNTEAFF
TRBJ2-6	-	TRBV7-2	-	TGTGCCAGCAGCCAAGAGAGGACAGCGCCAAACGTCCTGACTTTC	CASSQERTAPNVLTF
TRBJ2-2	-	TRBV9	-	TGTGCCAGCAGCGCCGGGACTTTAAACACCGGGGAGCTGTTTTTT	CASSAGTLNTGELFF
TRBJ1-5	-	TRBV12-3/TRBV12-4	-	TGTGCCAGCAGTTTAAGGACGGACAGTTTGGGGTATAGCAATCAGCCCCAGCATTTT	CASSLRTDSLGYSNQPQHF
TRBJ1-5	-	TRBV19	TRBD1	TGTGCCAGTAGTATGACAGGGGGCGGCGATGAGCCCCAGCATTTT	CASSMTGGGDEPQHF
TRBJ1-4	-	TRBV7-9	-	TGTGCCAGCAGCTACGAGCGGGGTGCAACTAATGAAAAACTGTTTTTT	CASSYERGATNEKLFF
TRBJ1-2	many	TRBV7-9	TRBD1	TGTGCCAGCAGCCCTAACTTACAGGGGCTTAGGAGCTACACCTTC	CASSPNLQGLRSYTF
TRBJ2-1	-	TRBV25-1	TRBD2	TGTGCCAGCAGTGAGATTAGCGGGAGGGCCTGGCGGTTCTTC	CASSEISGRAWRFF
TRBJ2-7	many	TRBV29-1	-	TGCAGCGTTGAGTCGACTAGTTCTGTCGAGCAGTACTTC	CSVESTSSVEQYF
TRBJ1-1	many	TRBV2	-	TGTGCCAGCAGCCCCACCCTGAACACTGAAGCTTTCTTT	CASSPTLNTEAFF
TRBJ2-7	many	TRBV7-6	TRBD1	TGTGCCAGCAGCTTAGCGGACAGGGTCGAGCAGTACTTC	CASSLADRVEQYF
TRBJ1-2	many	TRBV7-2	-	TGTGCCAGCAGTTATAGGGACAAAGACTATGGCTACACCTTC	CASSYRDKDYGYTF
TRBJ2-2	many	TRBV19	-	TGTGCCAGTAGTAGGGACGTCCCCGGGGAGCTGTTTTTT	CASSRDVPGELFF
TRBJ1-2	many	TRBV12-3/TRBV12-4	TRBD1	TGTGCCAGCAGTGGGCGGGGGACAGGGGCCCATATTCATATGGGCTACACCTTC	CASSGRGTGAHIHMGYTF
TRBJ2-7	many	TRBV7-2	-	TGTGCCAGCAGCCCCGGACCGCCGTTCTACGAGCAGTACTTC	CASSPGPPFYEQYF
TRBJ1-4	many	TRBV19	-	TGTGCCAGTAGTATAAGCGGAAAACTGTTTTTT	CASSISGKLFF
TRBJ1-2	-	TRBV20-1	-	TGCAGTGCTAGAGCGACAAGTTTGGGGCCGTGCTATGGCTACACCTTC	CSARATSLGPCYGYTF
TRBJ1-1	few	TRBV20-1	-	TGCAGTGCCACACGTCAGGGACCTCTTAACACTGAAGCTTTCTTT	CSATRQGPLNTEAFF
TRBJ1-2	many	TRBV10-3	TRBD1	TGTGCCATCCAGGGACAGGGGGCTCGTGGCTACACCTTC	CAIQGQGARGYTF
TRBJ1-3	many	TRBV10-3	-	TGTGCCATCAGTGACCCCGGCAGCTCTGGAAACACCATATATTTT	CAISDPGSSGNTIYF
TRBJ1-4	few	TRBV11-2	TRBD1	TGTGCCAGCAGCGGCCGGGACAGGGGTGAAAAACTGTTTTTT	CASSGRDRGEKLFF
TRBJ2-7	-	TRBV7-3	-	TGTGCCAGCAGCTTAGGTACAGGGAGACTTAACTCCTACGAGCAGTACTTC	CASSLGTGRLNSYEQYF
TRBJ2-2	-	TRBV7-7	-	TGTGCTAGCAGCTCACCACCGGGGAGCGGGGAGCTGTTTTTT	CASSSPPGSGELFF
TRBJ2-7	many	TRBV4-2	-	TGTGCCAGCAGCCAGACCGAACCGGATGAGCAGTACTTC	CASSQTEPDEQYF
TRBJ1-2	many	TRBV7-3	-	TGTGCCAGCTCCGGGGGGGACGGGTATGGCTACACCTTC	CASSGGDGYGYTF